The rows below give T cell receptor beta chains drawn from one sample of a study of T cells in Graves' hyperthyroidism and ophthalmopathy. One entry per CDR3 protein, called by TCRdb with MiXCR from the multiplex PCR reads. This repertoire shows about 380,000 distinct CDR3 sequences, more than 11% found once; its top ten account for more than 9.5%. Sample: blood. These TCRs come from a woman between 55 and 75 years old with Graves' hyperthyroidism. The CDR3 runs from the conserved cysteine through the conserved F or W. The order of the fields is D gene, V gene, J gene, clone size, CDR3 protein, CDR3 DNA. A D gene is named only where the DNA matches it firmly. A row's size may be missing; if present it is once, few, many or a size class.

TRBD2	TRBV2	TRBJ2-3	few	CASSGGTSGIRADTQYF	TGTGCCAGCAGTGGCGGGACTAGCGGGATCCGGGCAGATACGCAGTATTTT
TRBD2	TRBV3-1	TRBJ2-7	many	CASSQVGLAGIYEQYF	TGTGCCAGCAGCCAAGTCGGACTAGCGGGAATCTACGAGCAGTACTTC
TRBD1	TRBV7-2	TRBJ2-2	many	CASSRGQGGTGELFF	TGTGCCAGCAGCCGGGGACAGGGGGGCACCGGGGAGCTGTTTTTT
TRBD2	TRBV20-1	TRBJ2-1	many	CSGLAGAGGAYNEQFF	TGCAGTGGACTAGCGGGAGCAGGAGGGGCCTACAATGAGCAGTTCTTC
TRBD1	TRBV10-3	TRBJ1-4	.	CAISPGTDNEKLFF	TGTGCCATCAGTCCCGGGACAGATAATGAAAAACTGTTTTTT
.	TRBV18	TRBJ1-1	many	CASSRNRDTEAFF	TGTGCCAGCTCACGGAACAGAGACACTGAAGCTTTCTTT
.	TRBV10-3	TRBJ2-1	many	CAISPERSSYNEQFF	TGTGCCATCAGTCCCGAGCGGAGCTCCTACAATGAGCAGTTCTTC
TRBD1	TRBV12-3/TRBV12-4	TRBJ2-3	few	CASSADRALADTQYF	TGTGCCAGCAGTGCCGACAGGGCTTTGGCAGATACGCAGTATTTT
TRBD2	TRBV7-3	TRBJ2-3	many	CASSRLAGGDTQYF	TGTGCCAGCAGCAGACTAGCGGGAGGGGATACGCAGTATTTT
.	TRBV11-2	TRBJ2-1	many	CASSLGQTYNEQFF	TGTGCCAGCAGCTTAGGGCAGACCTACAATGAGCAGTTCTTC
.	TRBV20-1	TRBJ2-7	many	CSAAGQGPADAEQYF	TGCAGTGCAGCCGGTCAGGGCCCCGCGGACGCCGAGCAGTACTTC
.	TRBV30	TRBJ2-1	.	CAWSVSHWGEQFF	TGTGCCTGGAGTGTATCGCACTGGGGGGAGCAGTTCTTC
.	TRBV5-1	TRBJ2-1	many	CASSLDISYNEQFF	TGCGCCAGCAGCTTGGACATCTCCTACAATGAGCAGTTCTTC
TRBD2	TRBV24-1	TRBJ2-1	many	CATSDASGSSYNEQFF	TGTGCCACCAGTGACGCTAGCGGGAGTTCCTACAATGAGCAGTTCTTC
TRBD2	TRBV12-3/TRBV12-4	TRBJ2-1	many	CASSPSGRALNEQFF	TGTGCCAGCAGTCCAAGCGGGAGGGCCCTCAATGAGCAGTTCTTC
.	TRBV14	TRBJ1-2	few	CASSRSPLQVNYGYTF	TGTGCCAGCAGCCGATCTCCCTTACAGGTTAACTATGGCTACACCTTC
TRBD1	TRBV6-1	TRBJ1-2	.	CASSQTGIVLWYGYTF	TGTGCCAGCAGTCAGACAGGGATCGTCCTTTGGTATGGCTACACCTTC
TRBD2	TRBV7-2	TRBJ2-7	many	CASSLSSREGEQYF	TGTGCCAGCAGCCTATCCTCGCGGGAGGGCGAGCAGTACTTC